The 27 T cell receptor beta chains in this list originate from one sample, sequenced in a study of blood T cell repertoires in COVID-19. Libraries were prepared by immunoSEQ multiplex PCR; TCRdb keeps only in-frame clonotypes and omits some of them. Of 90,000 to 120,000 clones listed, roughly 82% are singletons. The specimen sequenced was peripheral blood. These receptors all stem from a man aged 55-75 years with acute or convalescent COVID-19.

Remarks on this clone: Within the sample, other DNA sequences also encode this same CDR3. V and J are TRBV6-5 and TRBJ1-5; 8 bases are a match to TRBD1. The trim removed 5 bases at V and 4 bases at J, leaving 4 bases unmatched. The CDR3 is 14 residues long. The germline gives CDR1 MNHEY, CDR2 SVGAGI. CDR3 region: CASSLDRGNQPQHF. In DNA, the CDR3 is TGTGCCAGCAGTCTAGACAGGGGTAATCAGCCCCAGCATTTT.

The rearrangement links TRBV2 to TRBJ1-2; D is ambiguous. Germline-derived CDR1 and CDR2 are SNHLY and FYNNEI. The germline V and J ends were trimmed by 1 base and 2 bases, with 5 bases remaining between them. The CDR3 sequence is 13 residues long. DNA for the CDR3: TGTGCCAGCAGTGAAGGGCGGAACTATGGCTACACCTTC. It specifies CASSEGRNYGYTF.

The V and J genes are TRBV3-1 (or the pseudogene TRBV3-2) and TRBJ2-5; weak D call: TRBD1 (6 bases). Per the germline V gene, CDR1 is LGHDT and CDR2 is YNNKEL (reference sequence). Between the trimmed V and J ends, which lost 4 bases and 5 bases, there was a span of 11 bases. The CDR3 runs 13 residues. The CDR3 reads CASSLTGRETQYF. The CDR3 region has the DNA TGTGCCAGCAGCCTTACAGGGCGGGAGACCCAGTACTTC.

The V and J genes are TRBV6-5 and TRBJ2-7; D might be TRBD2 (6 bases). The V gene's germline CDR1 is MNHEY and CDR2 SVGAGI. The CDR3 is 15 residues long. V was clipped by 7 bases and J by 6 bases, with 22 bases between them. The CDR3 DNA is TGTGCCAGCACCCATGGGGCGGGGCCCGCCGGCGAGCAGTACTTC. Its translation: CASTHGAGPAGEQYF.

The J gene is TRBJ2-7, the V gene TRBV5-1; 7 bases line up with TRBD1. Germline CDR1 SGHRS, CDR2 YFSETQ. V shed 0 bases, J shed 6 bases, and the junction held 12 bases outside the gene matches. CDR3 length: 16 amino acids. The CDR3 here is CASSLAVSGAGGEQYF. CDR3 nucleotide sequence: TGCGCCAGCAGCTTGGCCGTCTCAGGAGCAGGGGGCGAGCAGTACTTC. The whole variable domain, filled in from reference TRBV5-1 and TRBJ2-7, reads KAGVTQTPRYLIKTRGQQVTLSCSPISGHRSVSWYQQTPGQGLQFLFEYFSETQRNKGNFPGRFSGRQFSNSRSEMNVSTLELGDSALYLCASSLAVSGAGGEQYFGPGTRLTVT.

The chain combines TRBV11-3 with TRBJ2-2, with 8 bases identical to TRBD2. V gave up 6 bases and J gave up 9 bases; unmatched junction bases: 12. The CDR3 spans 15 residues. Per the germline V gene, CDR1 is SGHNT and CDR2 is YENEEA. CDR3 in amino acids: CASSSGGGMDRELFF. The DNA of the CDR3 is TGTGCCAGCAGTTCGGGCGGGGGGATGGACCGGGAGCTGTTTTTT.

The chain is built from TRBV9 and TRBJ1-2; D not resolved. Germline V lookup: CDR1 SGDLS, CDR2 YYNGEE. This CDR3 comprises 12 residues. V lost 3 bases and J 11 bases, leaving 14 bases between the germline ends. This CDR3 reads CASSEPAAEYTF. The DNA for the CDR3 is TGTGCCAGCAGCGAACCTGCGGCGGAGTACACCTTC.

CDR3 nucleotides: TGTGCCAGCTCACCTTCTGGTCGGGAGGGGGTAAATGAGCAGTTCTTC. Amino acids: CASSPSGREGVNEQFF. J is TRBJ2-1 and V is TRBV18; 8 bases are shared with TRBD2. The V gene end was trimmed by 3 bases and the J gene end by 7 bases; junction bases not matched to a gene: 11. This CDR3 region has 16 residues. Germline V CDR1 and CDR2: KGHSH, LQKENI. The whole variable domain, remainder taken from reference TRBV18 and TRBJ2-1, is NAGVMQNPRHLVRRRGQEARLRCSPMKGHSHVYWYRQLPEEGLKFMVYLQKENIIDESGMPKERFSAEFPKEGPSILRIQQVVRGDSAAYFCASSPSGREGVNEQFFGPGTRLTVL.

The V call is TRBV18, the J call TRBJ1-6; 10 bases agree with TRBD1. The J segment lost 10 bases and the V segment lost 5 bases, leaving 11 bases of the junction unmatched. The CDR3 loop spans 16 amino acids. From germline, CDR1 is KGHSH and CDR2 LQKENI. CDR3 protein: CASSSPPGQGVSPLHF. CDR3 bases: TGTGCCAGCTCATCCCCACCCGGACAGGGGGTATCACCCCTCCACTTT. Using reference TRBV18 and TRBJ1-6 for the parts outside the CDR3, the full variable domain is NAGVMQNPRHLVRRRGQEARLRCSPMKGHSHVYWYRQLPEEGLKFMVYLQKENIIDESGMPKERFSAEFPKEGPSILRIQQVVRGDSAAYFCASSSPPGQGVSPLHFGNGTRLTVT.

The rearrangement uses TRBV14 and TRBJ2-1, with 9 bases identical to TRBD2. V was clipped by 6 bases and J by 3 bases; unmatched bases: 6. The germline gives CDR1 SGHDN, CDR2 FVKESK. The CDR3 covers 15 residues. The CDR3 nucleotides are TGTGCCAGCAGTTTGACTAGCGGACACTACAATGAGCAGTTCTTC. Protein sequence: CASSLTSGHYNEQFF.

J is TRBJ1-3 and V is TRBV6-5; no definite D call. CDR1 and CDR2 from the germline V gene are MNHEY and SVGAGI. Deletions cut 0 bases from V and 2 bases from J, with 11 bases between. This CDR3 region has 16 residues. CDR3 in amino acids: CASSYSIAVAGNTIYF. The CDR3 DNA sequence: TGTGCCAGCAGTTACTCGATCGCGGTAGCTGGAAACACCATATATTTT.

This rearrangement joins TRBV10-3 to TRBJ2-7, with 8 bases fitting TRBD2. CDR1 and CDR2 from the germline V gene are ENHRY and SYGVKD. The ends lost 4 bases at V and 6 bases at J; junction bases unmatched: 2. This CDR3 comprises 12 residues. The CDR3 spells CAISAGGGEQYF. Written as DNA, the CDR3 is TGTGCCATCAGTGCGGGAGGGGGCGAGCAGTACTTC.

The chain has TRBV3-1 (or the pseudogene TRBV3-2) and TRBJ2-2; 8 bases fit TRBD2. The J segment lost 9 bases and the V segment lost 7 bases, leaving 4 bases of the junction unmatched. The CDR3 loop spans 12 amino acids. Germline V gene data show CDR1 as LGHDT and CDR2 as YNNKEL (reference sequence). The CDR3 sequence: CASTPGGRELFF. In DNA, the CDR3 is TGTGCCAGCACCCCGGGGGGGAGGGAGCTGTTTTTT.

This clone has just a few counts. The chain uses TRBV12-3 or TRBV12-4 and TRBJ2-7, with D possibly matching TRBD2 (5 bases). The CDR3 has 13 amino acids. V was cut by 3 bases and J by 5 bases, with 11 bases left in between. The CDR3, as DNA: TGTGCCAGCAGTTTTACGAGGGCCCACGAGCAGTACTTC. Translated, it gives CASSFTRAHEQYF.

V gene TRBV3-1 (or the pseudogene TRBV3-2) combines with J gene TRBJ2-2; maybe TRBD1 (5 bases). Trimming took off 4 bases at V and 4 bases at J, with 16 bases between the two ends. Germline values: CDR1 LGHDT, CDR2 YNNKEL (reference sequence). CDR3 length: 16 residues. The CDR3 sequence: CASSLFDSASTGELFF. The CDR3 DNA reads as TGTGCCAGCAGCCTTTTCGACAGCGCGTCCACCGGGGAGCTGTTTTTT.

Here the CDR3 reads CASSLSAPVREGPYSNQPQHF. The CDR3 region has the DNA TGTGCCAGCAGTTTATCGGCCCCAGTACGCGAGGGCCCTTATAGCAATCAGCCCCAGCATTTT. V usage is TRBV27 and J usage is TRBJ1-5; D remains ambiguous. V gave up 0 bases and J gave up 0 bases, with 24 bases separating them. Germline V gene lookup returns CDR1 MNHEY and CDR2 SMNVEV (reference sequence). The CDR3 is 21 amino acids.

The genes are TRBV12-3 or TRBV12-4 and TRBJ2-5; D is perhaps TRBD1 (6 bases). The CDR3 sequence is 13 residues long. V was trimmed by 7 bases and J by 2 bases, leaving 11 bases between them. DNA of the CDR3: TGTGCCAGCACCACAGGGTGGCAAGAGACCCAGTACTTC. Residues: CASTTGWQETQYF.

The sample holds a few counts of this clone. CDR3 amino acids: CASTQSRAVPGQYF. CDR3 coding DNA: TGTGCCAGCACTCAATCCAGGGCTGTGCCGGGGCAGTACTTC. The genes are TRBV6-5 and TRBJ2-7; the D gene is possibly TRBD1 (5 bases). V was pared by 7 bases and J by 9 bases, with 22 bases between. Germline loops: CDR1 MNHEY, CDR2 SVGAGI. This CDR3 spans 14 amino acids.

J is TRBJ2-1 and V is TRBV5-1, with 10 bases identical to TRBD2. The CDR3 has 18 amino acids. CDR1 and CDR2 (germline): SGHRS, YFSETQ. After removal of 1 base from V and 10 bases from J, the junction contained 17 bases not matched to a gene. CDR3 in DNA: TGCGCCAGCAGCTTGTCGCTCCGGGGAGCGGGAGGGCGAAGAGAGCAGTTCTTC. This gives the protein CASSLSLRGAGGRREQFF. Using reference TRBV5-1 and TRBJ2-1 for the parts outside the CDR3, the full variable domain is KAGVTQTPRYLIKTRGQQVTLSCSPISGHRSVSWYQQTPGQGLQFLFEYFSETQRNKGNFPGRFSGRQFSNSRSEMNVSTLELGDSALYLCASSLSLRGAGGRREQFFGPGTRLTVL.

In this sample, this clone turned up once. This chain links TRBV5-4 with TRBJ1-1, with no clear D. Trimming took off 0 bases at V and 3 bases at J, with 12 bases between the two ends. CDR1 and CDR2 (germline): SGHNT, YYREEE (reference sequence). The CDR3 has 15 residues. The CDR3 DNA reads TGTGCCAGCAGCTTGGGGACCGGGGTGGACACTGAAGCTTTCTTT. It translates to CASSLGTGVDTEAFF.

In this sample, this clone turned up once. The chain links TRBV7-6 to TRBJ2-5; 11 nucleotides match TRBD2. The CDR3 spans 15 residues. V was clipped by 5 bases and J by 3 bases; unmatched bases: 5. Germline-derived CDR1 and CDR2 are SGHVS and FNYEAQ. The CDR3 nucleotides read TGTGCCAGCAGCCATCGACTAGCGGGAAAAGAGACCCAGTACTTC. Its translation is CASSHRLAGKETQYF.

CDR3 amino acids: CAVGDYNEQFF. As DNA, the CDR3 is TGTGCCGTCGGTGACTACAATGAGCAGTTCTTC. The chain carries TRBV19 and TRBJ2-1; D not resolved. Germline-derived CDR1 and CDR2 are LNHDA and SQIVND (reference sequence). V lost 11 bases, J lost 3 bases, and 8 bases lay in between. This CDR3 contains 11 residues. Combining the CDR3 with reference TRBV19 and TRBJ2-1 gives the whole variable domain DGGITQSPKYLFRKEGQNVTLSCEQNLNHDAMYWYRQDPGQGLRLIYYSQIVNDFQKGDIAEGYSVSREKKESFPLTVTSAQKNPTAFYLCAVGDYNEQFFGPGTRLTVL.

Only a few counts were recorded for this clone. The chain links TRBV12-3 or TRBV12-4 to TRBJ2-1; maybe TRBD1 (7 bases). The length of the CDR3 is 12 residues. The V gene lost 4 bases and the J gene lost 10 bases, with 11 bases spanning the gap. The CDR3 loop is CASSYQGGEQFF. The CDR3 region has the DNA TGTGCCAGCAGTTATCAGGGGGGAGAGCAGTTCTTC.

The V gene is TRBV28, the J gene TRBJ2-7; a weak D match, TRBD1 (6 bases). CDR3 length: 15 amino acids. Deletions cut 5 bases from V and 2 bases from J, with 16 bases between. Germline CDR1 reads MDHEN; CDR2 reads SYDVKM. The CDR3 reads CASSELGTMAYEQYF. In nucleotides, the CDR3 is TGTGCCAGCAGTGAGCTCGGGACAATGGCCTACGAGCAGTACTTC.

In this sample, this clone turned up once. This sequence joins TRBV19 and TRBJ2-3; TRBD2 matches 7 bases. The germline CDR1 and CDR2 sequences are LNHDA and SQIVND (reference sequence). J was trimmed by 2 bases and V by 6 bases; bases with no gene match: 5. This CDR3 comprises 14 residues. Here the CDR3 DNA reads TGTGCCAGTAGAAGAGCGGGACTCACAGATACGCAGTATTTT. Amino acid sequence: CASRRAGLTDTQYF.

The gene calls are TRBV11-2 and TRBJ1-1, with TRBD1 matching over 9 bases. The CDR3 has 15 amino acids. CDR1 and CDR2 from the germline V gene are SGHAT and FQNNGV. Germline trimming cut 6 bases from V and 1 base from J; bases unmatched to any gene: 6. The CDR3 protein is CASSGQGRWNTEAFF. The CDR3, as DNA: TGTGCCAGCAGTGGACAGGGGCGTTGGAACACTGAAGCTTTCTTT. Full variable domain (rest looked up from reference TRBV11-2 and TRBJ1-1): EAGVAQSPRYKIIEKRQSVAFWCNPISGHATLYWYQQILGQGPKLLIQFQNNGVVDDSQLPKDRFSAERLKGVDSTLKIQPAKLEDSAVYLCASSGQGRWNTEAFFGQGTRLTVV.

CDR3 amino acids: CATIEHVNTEAFF. CDR3 DNA sequence: TGTGCCACCATCGAACACGTGAACACTGAAGCTTTCTTT. The rearrangement uses TRBV18 and TRBJ1-1, with D unclear. V lost 10 bases and J 0 bases, leaving 12 bases between the germline ends. CDR3 size: 13 residues. The germline V gene has CDR1 KGHSH and CDR2 LQKENI.